The 6 T cell receptor beta chains given below trace back to one sample, sequenced in a study of patients and donors after allogeneic stem cell transplantation. MiXCR, applied by TCRdb to the RT-PCR reads, yields one record per CDR3 protein. The sample has fewer than 180,000 distinct CDR3 sequences; over 35% are singletons. The sample comprised blood, either unsorted or a sorted T cell fraction (not recorded which). These receptors originate from a human donor who was either an allogeneic HSCT recipient or a stem cell or donor lymphocyte infusion donor (not recorded which). It is not recorded whose cells these are; they may come from a transplant donor.

This clonotype showed up just a few times. This chain uses TRBV29-1 with TRBJ1-2, with TRBD1 matching over 7 bases. V gave up 7 bases and J gave up 8 bases; unmatched junction bases: 7. The germline gives CDR1 SQVTM, CDR2 ANQGSEA. The length of the CDR3 is 11 residues. CDR3 residues: CSAGQGGGYTF. CDR3 DNA sequence: TGCAGCGCCGGGCAGGGGGGCGGCTACACCTTC.

This clonotype has more than one count but fewer than ten. The genes are TRBV7-3 and TRBJ1-1, with 9 bases lining up with TRBD1. The CDR3 spans 16 residues. Unmatched junction bases numbered 8, after V lost 2 bases and J lost 4 bases. Germline V gene lookup returns CDR1 SGHTA and CDR2 FQGTGA. The DNA for the CDR3 is TGTGCCAGCAGCTTACGGGACAGGGTGGTCGGCACTGAAGCTTTCTTT. Translation: CASSLRDRVVGTEAFF.

This clonotype was detected a few times. The rearrangement joins TRBV12-3 or TRBV12-4 to TRBJ2-3; 10 bases are a match to TRBD1. CDR3 length: 15 amino acids. V gave up 5 bases and J gave up 3 bases; unmatched junction bases: 5. The CDR3 bases are TGTGCCAGCAGTGACAGGGGGCGGGGGACAGATACGCAGTATTTT. Translated: CASSDRGRGTDTQYF.

This chain links TRBV20-1 with TRBJ1-5; no definite D call. The germline gives CDR1 DFQATT, CDR2 SNEGSKA (reference sequence). The CDR3 has 12 residues. Trimming removed 1 base from V and 5 bases from J, with 6 bases in between. The CDR3 nucleotides read TGCAGTGCTAGAGTGGTGGATCAGCCCCAGCATTTT. Its translation is CSARVVDQPQHF.

This clonotype has ten or more counts. The chain employs TRBV5-1 and TRBJ2-3, with D unclear. The CDR3 extends over 15 amino acids. V was trimmed by 0 bases and J by 2 bases, leaving 10 bases between them. Looked up from germline, CDR1 is SGHRS and CDR2 is YFSETQ. DNA for the CDR3: TGCGCCAGCAGCTTGGCGGTCACCCACACAGATACGCAGTATTTT. Protein sequence: CASSLAVTHTDTQYF. Based on the CDR3 plus reference TRBV5-1 and TRBJ2-3, the full variable domain is KAGVTQTPRYLIKTRGQQVTLSCSPISGHRSVSWYQQTPGQGLQFLFEYFSETQRNKGNFPGRFSGRQFSNSRSEMNVSTLELGDSALYLCASSLAVTHTDTQYFGPGTRLTVL.

V and J are TRBV10-3 and TRBJ2-7; 8 bases are a match to TRBD1. The ends lost 3 bases at V and 5 bases at J; junction bases unmatched: 12. The CDR3 consists of 16 residues. CDR1 ENHRY and CDR2 SYGVKD come from the germline V gene. DNA of the CDR3: TGTGCCATCAGTGACCCCGGGACAGGAGTGAGGGACGAGCAGTACTTC. Its protein is CAISDPGTGVRDEQYF.